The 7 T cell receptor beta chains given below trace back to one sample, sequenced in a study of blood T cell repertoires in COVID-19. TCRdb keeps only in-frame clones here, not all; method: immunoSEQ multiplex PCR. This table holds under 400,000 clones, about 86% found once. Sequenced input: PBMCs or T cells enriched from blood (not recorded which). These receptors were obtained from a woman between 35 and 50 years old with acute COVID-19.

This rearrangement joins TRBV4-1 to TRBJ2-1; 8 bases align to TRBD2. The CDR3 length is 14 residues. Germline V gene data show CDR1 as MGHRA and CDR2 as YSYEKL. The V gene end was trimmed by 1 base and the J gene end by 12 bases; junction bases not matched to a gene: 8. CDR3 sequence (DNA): TGCGCCAGCAGCCAAGGTTCCCGGGAGGGTACGCAGTTCTTC. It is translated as CASSQGSREGTQFF.

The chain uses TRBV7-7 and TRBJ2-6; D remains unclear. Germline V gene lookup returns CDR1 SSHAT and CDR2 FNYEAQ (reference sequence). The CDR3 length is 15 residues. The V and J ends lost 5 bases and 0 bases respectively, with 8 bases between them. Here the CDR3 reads CASSAGSSGANVLTF. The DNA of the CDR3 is TGTGCCAGCAGCGCAGGAAGCTCTGGGGCCAACGTCCTGACTTTC.

CDR3 amino acids: CASSDDGTSGRALTDTQYF. The CDR3 DNA is TGTGCCAGCAGTGATGATGGGACTAGCGGGAGGGCCCTCACAGATACGCAGTATTTT. The chain couples TRBV2 to TRBJ2-3; 16 nucleotides line up with TRBD2. J gave up 2 bases and V 3 bases, and 8 bases lay outside the gene matches. CDR1 is SNHLY and CDR2 is FYNNEI in the germline V gene. CDR3 length: 19 residues.

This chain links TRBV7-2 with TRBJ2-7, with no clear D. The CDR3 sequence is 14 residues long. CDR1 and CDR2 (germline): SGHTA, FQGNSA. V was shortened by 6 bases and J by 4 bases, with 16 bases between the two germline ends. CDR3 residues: CASRSVGSGYEQYF. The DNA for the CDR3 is TGTGCCAGCAGATCGGTCGGGTCGGGTTACGAGCAGTACTTC.

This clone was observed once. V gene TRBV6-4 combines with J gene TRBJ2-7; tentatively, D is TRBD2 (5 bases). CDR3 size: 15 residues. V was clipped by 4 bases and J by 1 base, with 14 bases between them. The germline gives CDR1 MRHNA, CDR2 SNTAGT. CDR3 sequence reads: CASSGTGIGSYEQYF. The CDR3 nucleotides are TGTGCCAGCAGTGGGACGGGGATTGGGTCCTACGAGCAGTACTTC.

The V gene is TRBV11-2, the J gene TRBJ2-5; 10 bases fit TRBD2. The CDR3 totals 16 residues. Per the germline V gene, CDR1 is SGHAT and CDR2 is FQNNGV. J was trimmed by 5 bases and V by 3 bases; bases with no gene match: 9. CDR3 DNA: TGTGCCAGCAGCTTCGGGTCTAGCGGGAGTTGGGAGACCCAGTACTTC. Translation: CASSFGSSGSWETQYF.

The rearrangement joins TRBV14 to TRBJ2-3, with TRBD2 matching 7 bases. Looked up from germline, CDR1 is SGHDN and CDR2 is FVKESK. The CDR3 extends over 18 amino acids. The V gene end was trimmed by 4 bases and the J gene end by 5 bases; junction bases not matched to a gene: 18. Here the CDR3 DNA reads TGTGCCAGCAGCCCGGAACCGGGCGGGAGAGTTTGGGGAGATACGCAGTATTTT. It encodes CASSPEPGGRVWGDTQYF.